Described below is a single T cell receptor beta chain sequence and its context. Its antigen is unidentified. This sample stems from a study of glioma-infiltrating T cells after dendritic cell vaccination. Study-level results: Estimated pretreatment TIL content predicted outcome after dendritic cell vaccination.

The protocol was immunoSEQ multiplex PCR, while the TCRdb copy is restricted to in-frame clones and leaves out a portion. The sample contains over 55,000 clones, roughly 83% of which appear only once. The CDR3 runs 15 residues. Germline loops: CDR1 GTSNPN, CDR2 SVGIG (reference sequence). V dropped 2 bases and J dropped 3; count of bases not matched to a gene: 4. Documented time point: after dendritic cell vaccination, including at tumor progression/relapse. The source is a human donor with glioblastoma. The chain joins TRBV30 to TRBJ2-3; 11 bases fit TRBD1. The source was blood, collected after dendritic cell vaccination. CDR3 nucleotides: TGTGCCTGGAGTCCTGGACAGGGGGCTACAGATACGCAGTATTTT. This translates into CAWSPGQGATDTQYF.